A single sample is the source of the 20 T cell receptor beta chains below, sequenced in a study of regulatory T cells in long-lasting Graves disease. Sequencing libraries for TCR beta were prepared with iRepertoire HTBI primers and Arm-PCR of CDR3 regions. TCRdb redid the calling of the multiplex PCR reads with MiXCR, one entry per CDR3 protein. The sample shows hundreds of thousands of distinct CDR3 sequences, 16% of them seen only once. The time point here: newly diagnosed GD, antithyroid drugs for less than 3 months. From PBMCs, RNA was extracted and then used to make the TCR library. These same records also appear under a second study, on T cells in Graves' hyperthyroidism and ophthalmopathy.

Here the sequenced sample was peripheral blood mononuclear cells (PBMCs), taken at new diagnosis, from a patient treated with antithyroid drugs. The source is a man aged 40-49 years with Graves disease.

This clonotype was recorded at least ten times. The CDR3 region has the DNA TGTGCCAGCAGCCCCCAGAGGACCGAAGCTTTCTTT. Amino acid sequence: CASSPQRTEAFF. The chain uses TRBV7-2 and TRBJ1-1, with D uncertain. Trimming left V 5 bases short and J 8 bases short, with 12 bases between. The CDR3 is made up of 12 amino acids. CDR1 SGHTA and CDR2 FQGNSA come from the germline V gene.

This clonotype was seen once. The V gene is TRBV15, the J gene TRBJ1-1, with TRBD1 matching over 9 bases. CDR1 is LNHNV and CDR2 is YYDKDF in the germline V gene (reference sequence). The CDR3 length is 13 residues. Trimming cost V 4 bases and J 5 bases; bases outside gene matches: 2. CDR3 in amino acids: CATSKQGATEAFF. The CDR3, as DNA: TGTGCCACCAGCAAACAGGGGGCAACTGAAGCTTTCTTT.

In this sample, this clonotype turned up many times. DNA for the CDR3: TGTGCCAGCAGCCGGGACCGAAGCTCCTATAATTCACCCCTCCACTTT. Residues: CASSRDRSSYNSPLHF. The rearrangement joins TRBV11-3 to TRBJ1-6; possibly TRBD1 for D (5 bases). This CDR3 is 16 amino acids long. Germline V gene lookup returns CDR1 SGHNT and CDR2 YENEEA. V lost 5 bases and J 0 bases, leaving 11 bases between the germline ends.

This clonotype was seen at least ten times. This chain connects TRBV2 to TRBJ1-1, with D uncertain. The CDR3 is 13 residues long. Trimming took off 6 bases at V and 4 bases at J, with 12 bases between the two ends. CDR1 is SNHLY and CDR2 is FYNNEI in the germline V gene. CDR3 amino acids: CASSPTETTEAFF. Written as DNA, the CDR3 is TGTGCCAGCAGCCCTACAGAAACCACTGAAGCTTTCTTT.

This clonotype was seen at least ten times. CDR3 bases: TGTGCCAGCAGCAGCCGGGACAGCTCTAACTATGGCTACACCTTC. This codes for CASSSRDSSNYGYTF. This sequence joins TRBV7-8 and TRBJ1-2; 7 positions agree with TRBD1. Germline loops: CDR1 SGHVS, CDR2 FQNEAQ. V shed 5 bases, J shed 0 bases, and the junction held 6 bases outside the gene matches. This CDR3 contains 15 residues.

This clonotype was detected many times. V is TRBV7-2 and J is TRBJ1-1, with D hard to call. With 5 bases removed from V and 0 bases from J, the gap between germline ends came to 28 bases. Per the germline V gene, CDR1 is SGHTA and CDR2 is FQGNSA. The CDR3 sequence is 20 residues long. The CDR3 coding sequence is TGTGCCAGCAGCAAAAAGGAATACCTTAGAACTCTGAGGGTGAACACTGAAGCTTTCTTT. Encoded protein: CASSKKEYLRTLRVNTEAFF.

This clonotype came up many times. V and J are TRBV6-1 and TRBJ2-7, with 12 positions matching TRBD1. The CDR3 loop spans 17 amino acids. The germline V gene encodes CDR1 MNHNS and CDR2 SASEGT. Losses at the gene ends were 1 base for V and 4 bases for J; bases not matched to a gene: 8. The CDR3, as DNA: TGTGCCAGCAGTGAAGTGGGACAGGGGGCGTTTATATACGAGCAGTACTTC. Translation gives CASSEVGQGAFIYEQYF.

The chain is built from TRBV6-1 and TRBJ1-2, with a possible D match to TRBD1 (5 bases). Trimming removed 6 bases from V and 1 base from J, with 21 bases in between. CDR3 size: 17 residues. Germline V gene lookup returns CDR1 MNHNS and CDR2 SASEGT. The CDR3 coding sequence is TGTGCCAGCAGGACTCCCGGGACGGTCGGCTTTAACTATGGCTACACCTTC. It is translated as CASRTPGTVGFNYGYTF.

This clonotype was recorded at least ten times. The chain couples TRBV24-1 to TRBJ2-1; TRBD2 is a possible D gene (5 bases). Looked up from germline, CDR1 is KGHDR and CDR2 is SFDVKD. Between the trimmed V and J ends, which lost 4 bases and 9 bases, there was a span of 21 bases. This CDR3 comprises 16 residues. The CDR3 DNA reads TGTGCCACCAGTGACGCGGGTAGCCCGGTTGGTCGTGAGCAGTTCTTC. This codes for CATSDAGSPVGREQFF.

The sample holds many counts of this clonotype. This chain uses TRBV11-2 with TRBJ2-5; D ambiguous. V was cut by 5 bases and J by 3 bases, with 31 bases left in between. Germline CDR1 is SGHAT and CDR2 is FQNNGV. The CDR3 totals 20 residues. CDR3 in DNA: TGTGCCAGCAGCCCAACTTTCCGGGTCCGCTCCCAGACCCTAAAAGAGACCCAGTACTTC. This sequence encodes CASSPTFRVRSQTLKETQYF.

The chain is built from TRBV5-1 and TRBJ2-3; 9 nucleotides agree with TRBD2. Germline V gives CDR1 SGHRS, CDR2 YFSETQ. The CDR3 is made up of 17 amino acids. V gave up 4 bases and J gave up 0 bases; unmatched junction bases: 9. The CDR3 sequence: CASSRLAGTSSTDTQYF. In nucleotides, the CDR3 is TGCGCCAGCAGCAGGCTAGCGGGGACCTCTAGCACAGATACGCAGTATTTT.

The table lists this clonotype with many counts. The J gene is TRBJ1-5, the V gene TRBV6-2 or TRBV6-3; D gene uncertain. The CDR3 runs to 14 residues. V was clipped by 2 bases and J by 3 bases, with 8 bases between them. Germline V CDR1 and CDR2: MNHEY, SVGEGT. CDR3 in amino acids: CASSYTRDNQPQHF. CDR3 nucleotide sequence: TGTGCCAGCAGTTACACAAGGGACAATCAGCCCCAGCATTTT.

This clonotype was observed a few times. This rearrangement joins TRBV20-1 to TRBJ2-7, with D unclear. The CDR3 has 14 residues. The germline V gene encodes CDR1 DFQATT and CDR2 SNEGSKA (reference sequence). Trimming took 2 bases from V and 1 from J, leaving 12 bases between them. CDR3 residues: CSARQLRFSYEQYF. The CDR3 coding sequence is TGCAGTGCTAGACAGCTACGGTTTTCCTACGAGCAGTACTTC.

This sequence joins TRBV10-3 and TRBJ1-2; D uncertain. CDR3 length: 16 amino acids. The germline CDR1 and CDR2 sequences are ENHRY and SYGVKD. Trimming pared 0 bases from V and 0 bases from J, leaving 11 bases between. The CDR3 spells CAISESDAATNYGYTF. In DNA, the CDR3 is TGTGCCATCAGTGAGTCAGACGCGGCAACTAACTATGGCTACACCTTC.

This chain uses TRBV5-1 with TRBJ1-5, with D uncertain. The CDR3 has 15 amino acids. CDR1 SGHRS and CDR2 YFSETQ come from the germline V gene. Trimming left V 0 bases short and J 7 bases short, with 14 bases between. The CDR3: CASSLGGNEGQPQHF. CDR3 coding DNA: TGCGCCAGCAGCTTGGGGGGAAACGAAGGCCAGCCCCAGCATTTT.

V usage is TRBV30 and J usage is TRBJ1-3; no definite D call. This CDR3 comprises 11 residues. Trimming cost V 3 bases and J 5 bases, with 5 bases left between them. Looked up from germline, CDR1 is GTSNPN and CDR2 is SVGIG (reference sequence). In nucleotides, the CDR3 is TGTGCCTGGAGGTTTAGAAACACCATATATTTT. Translated: CAWRFRNTIYF.

V is TRBV20-1 and J is TRBJ1-5; TRBD1 is a possible D gene (5 bases). The CDR3 totals 15 residues. Germline V gene sequence: CDR1 DFQATT, CDR2 SNEGSKA (reference sequence). V shed 0 bases and J shed 9 bases, with 18 bases lying between them. As DNA, the CDR3 is TGCAGTGCTAGAGATTCCGGGACGCAGGCAGGGCCCCAGCATTTT. Its protein is CSARDSGTQAGPQHF.

The chain combines TRBV20-1 with TRBJ1-5; D may be TRBD1 (5 bases). CDR3 length: 16 amino acids. The ends were cut back, 0 bases at V and 6 bases at J, with 18 bases in the middle. Per the germline V gene, CDR1 is DFQATT and CDR2 is SNEGSKA (reference sequence). Here the CDR3 DNA reads TGCAGTGCTAGAGATCAAGGGACTCTTGGGGTTCAGCCCCAGCATTTT. Amino acid sequence: CSARDQGTLGVQPQHF.

This clonotype was detected many times. V is TRBV7-8 and J is TRBJ2-1; 7 bases are a match to TRBD1. CDR1 is SGHVS, CDR2 FQNEAQ, per germline. The ends lost 7 bases at V and 0 bases at J; junction bases unmatched: 9. The CDR3 spans 16 residues. The CDR3 reads CASTWDRISSYNEQFF. The CDR3 nucleotides are TGTGCCAGCACCTGGGACAGAATAAGCTCCTACAATGAGCAGTTCTTC.

There are a few counts of this clonotype. This chain connects TRBV28 to TRBJ1-3; no firm D call. V was clipped by 10 bases and J by 1 base, with 11 bases between them. The CDR3 totals 13 residues. Germline V gene sequence: CDR1 MDHEN, CDR2 SYDVKM. CDR3 bases: TGTGCCACCCGTTTGGGGTCTGGAAACACCATATATTTT. It codes for CATRLGSGNTIYF.